This paragraph reports one T cell receptor (beta chain). This entry comes from a study of T cell responses to AZD1222 COVID-19 vaccine. Some clones are missing from TCRdb's copy, which holds only in-frame ones; the method was immunoSEQ multiplex PCR. The sample lists around 100,000 clones, around 94% occurring once. Deletions cut 5 bases from V and 4 bases from J, with 11 bases between. Germline loops: CDR1 SQVTM, CDR2 ANQGSEA. The CDR3 length is 12 residues. The sequenced sample was peripheral blood, obtained on day 0 of AZD1222 vaccination. This TCR was sampled from an adult in good health. The rearrangement uses TRBV29-1 and TRBJ1-1, with D tentatively TRBD1 (6 bases). The DNA for the CDR3 is TGCAGCGTTCGAACAGGGCGCACTGAAGCTTTCTTT. This encodes CSVRTGRTEAFF.